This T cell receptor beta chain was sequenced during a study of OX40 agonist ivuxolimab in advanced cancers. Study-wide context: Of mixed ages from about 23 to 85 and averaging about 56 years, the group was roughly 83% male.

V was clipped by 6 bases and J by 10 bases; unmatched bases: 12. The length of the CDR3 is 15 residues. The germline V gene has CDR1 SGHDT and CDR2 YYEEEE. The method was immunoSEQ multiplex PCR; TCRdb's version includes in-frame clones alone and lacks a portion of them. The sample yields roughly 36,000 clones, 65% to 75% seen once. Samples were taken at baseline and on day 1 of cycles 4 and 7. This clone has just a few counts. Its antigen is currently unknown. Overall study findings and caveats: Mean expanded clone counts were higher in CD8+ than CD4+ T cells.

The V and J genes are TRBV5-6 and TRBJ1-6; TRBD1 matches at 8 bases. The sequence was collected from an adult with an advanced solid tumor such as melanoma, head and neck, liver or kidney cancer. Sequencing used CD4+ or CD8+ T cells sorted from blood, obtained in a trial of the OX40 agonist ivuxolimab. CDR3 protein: CASISYGTGESPLHF. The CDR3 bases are TGTGCCAGCATTTCCTACGGGACAGGAGAGTCACCCCTCCACTTT.